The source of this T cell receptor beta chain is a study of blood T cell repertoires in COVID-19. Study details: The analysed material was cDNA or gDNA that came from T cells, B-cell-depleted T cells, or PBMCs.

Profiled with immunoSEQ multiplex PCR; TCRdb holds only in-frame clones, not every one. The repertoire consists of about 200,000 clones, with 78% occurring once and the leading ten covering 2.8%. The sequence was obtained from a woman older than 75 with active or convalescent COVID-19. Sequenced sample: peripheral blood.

CDR3 region: CASSLRSIGYNEQFF. The CDR3 nucleotides read TGTGCCAGCAGCTTGCGGTCTATTGGCTACAATGAGCAGTTCTTC. The chain joins TRBV5-6 to TRBJ2-1, with D hard to call. This CDR3 contains 15 residues. Germline V gene sequence: CDR1 SGHDT, CDR2 YYEEEE. V dropped 1 base and J dropped 3 bases, with 11 bases sitting between them.